The 21 T cell receptor beta chains given below trace back to one sample, sequenced in a study of shared clonotypes between healthy human individuals. Profiling relied on immunoSEQ multiplex PCR, and the TCRdb table lists in-frame clones only, not all of them. The table lists approximately 1,500,000 clones, approximately 96% of them singletons. The sequenced sample consisted of naive CD4+ T cells sorted from blood. Subset given: CD45RA+ positively selected. Receptors originate from a man under 40 in good health.

The chain is built from TRBV5-6 and TRBJ1-5; D ambiguous. The CDR3 length is 16 residues. The germline V and J ends were trimmed by 5 bases and 0 bases, with 15 bases remaining between them. CDR1 is SGHDT, CDR2 YYEEEE, per germline. The CDR3, as DNA: TGTGCCAGCAGAGCCGGAGTCAGGTATAGCAATCAGCCCCAGCATTTT. Translating gives CASRAGVRYSNQPQHF.

This clone was seen just once. The chain is built from TRBV7-9 and TRBJ1-2; 8 nucleotides line up with TRBD1. From germline, CDR1 is SEHNR and CDR2 FQNEAQ (reference sequence). This CDR3 region has 18 residues. J gave up 2 bases and V 2 bases, and 13 bases lay outside the gene matches. The DNA for the CDR3 is TGTGCCAGCAGCTTATGGACAGGGAGAAATGGGGAAAACTATGGCTACACCTTC. This codes for CASSLWTGRNGENYGYTF.

The genes are TRBV27 and TRBJ2-1; D remains unclear. The CDR3 totals 15 residues. V was shortened by 5 bases and J by 5 bases, with 16 bases between the two germline ends. The V gene's germline CDR1 is MNHEY and CDR2 SMNVEV (reference sequence). CDR3 nucleotide sequence: TGTGCCAGCAGTCCAGGCACTCGGCTAAACAATGAGCAGTTCTTC. It is translated as CASSPGTRLNNEQFF.

The rearrangement uses TRBV15 and TRBJ1-5; possible D gene TRBD1, 5 bases. V was pared by 8 bases and J by 0 bases, with 20 bases between. Germline values: CDR1 LNHNV, CDR2 YYDKDF (reference sequence). The CDR3 is 17 residues long. This CDR3 is CATSPPTGYYSNQPQHF. The CDR3 DNA sequence: TGTGCCACCTCCCCTCCAACAGGCTATTATAGCAATCAGCCCCAGCATTTT.

V is TRBV7-2 and J is TRBJ2-5, with TRBD1 as a possible D gene (6 bases). Germline values: CDR1 SGHTA, CDR2 FQGNSA. The CDR3 runs 15 residues. V lost 0 bases, J lost 5 bases, and 13 bases lay in between. The CDR3 DNA sequence: TGTGCCAGCAGCTTAGCGCAGGGGAGAACTGAGACCCAGTACTTC. This encodes CASSLAQGRTETQYF. Full variable domain (rest looked up from reference TRBV7-2 and TRBJ2-5): GAGVSQSPSNKVTEKGKDVELRCDPISGHTALYWYRQSLGQGLEFLIYFQGNSAPDKSGLPSDRFSAERTGGSVSTLTIQRTQQEDSAVYLCASSLAQGRTETQYFGPGTRLLVL.

The chain couples TRBV29-1 to TRBJ2-3; possible D gene TRBD1, 6 bases. From germline, CDR1 is SQVTM and CDR2 ANQGSEA. CDR3 length: 16 amino acids. V was shortened by 6 bases and J by 5 bases, with 24 bases between the two germline ends. Written as DNA, the CDR3 is TGCAGCGTGGAGCTGGGGACAATCGTAGGGAGAGATACGCAGTATTTT. This codes for CSVELGTIVGRDTQYF.

V usage is TRBV15 and J usage is TRBJ1-5; D gene uncertain. CDR1 and CDR2 (germline): LNHNV, YYDKDF (reference sequence). The CDR3 has 15 residues. V was trimmed by 0 bases and J by 0 bases, leaving 6 bases between them. Here the CDR3 reads CATSRDAVSNQPQHF. CDR3 nucleotide sequence: TGTGCCACCAGCAGAGATGCCGTTAGCAATCAGCCCCAGCATTTT.

Comments on this clone: This sample also contains other DNA sequences that code for the same CDR3. This rearrangement joins TRBV20-1 to TRBJ2-5; D remains unclear. This CDR3 spans 11 amino acids. CDR1 and CDR2 (germline): DFQATT, SNEGSKA (reference sequence). The CDR3 DNA follows: TGCAGCGCTCCGAGACAAGAGACCCAGTACTTC. Its translation is CSAPRQETQYF.

The CDR3 DNA follows: TGTGCCAGCTGCGGGACTAGCGGTTACAATGAGCAGTTCTTC. Amino acids: CASCGTSGYNEQFF. The chain employs TRBV2 and TRBJ2-1; 11 bases match TRBD2. The ends lost 8 bases at V and 4 bases at J; junction bases unmatched: 4. Germline assignment: CDR1 SNHLY and CDR2 FYNNEI. The CDR3 spans 14 residues.

The chain combines TRBV28 with TRBJ2-1; 7 nucleotides align to TRBD1. With V trimmed by 3 bases and J by 10 bases, 9 bases remained unmatched. The CDR3 covers 14 residues. CDR1 is MDHEN and CDR2 is SYDVKM in the germline V gene. CDR3 nucleotides: TGTGCCAGCAGTTTCGACAGGGTAGGCGGGGAGCAGTTCTTC. This encodes CASSFDRVGGEQFF. Looking up the rest from reference TRBV28 and TRBJ2-1 gives the full variable domain: DVKVTQSSRYLVKRTGEKVFLECVQDMDHENMFWYRQDPGLGLRLIYFSYDVKMKEKGDIPEGYSVSREKKERFSLILESASTNQTSMYLCASSFDRVGGEQFFGPGTRLTVL.

Comment on this clone: The same CDR3 can be traced to other DNA sequences in this sample. The rearrangement uses TRBV28 and TRBJ1-2; a weak D match, TRBD1 (5 bases). Trimming pared 3 bases from V and 4 bases from J, leaving 9 bases between. The CDR3 sequence is 13 residues long. In germline, CDR1 is MDHEN, CDR2 SYDVKM. The CDR3 sequence is CASSLGRLYGYTF. In DNA, the CDR3 is TGTGCCAGCAGTTTGGGACGGCTCTATGGCTACACCTTC.

The CDR3 is CASSPRVGQLDYGYTF. The CDR3 nucleotides read TGTGCCAGCTCACCAAGGGTCGGCCAGCTGGACTATGGCTACACCTTC. The chain employs TRBV18 and TRBJ1-2; D is undetermined. The V gene's germline CDR1 is KGHSH and CDR2 LQKENI. This CDR3 comprises 16 residues. V was shortened by 2 bases and J by 3 bases, with 16 bases between the two germline ends.

The table lists this clone with a count of one. The chain uses TRBV5-5 and TRBJ2-1; 7 nucleotides match TRBD2. The J segment lost 4 bases and the V segment lost 6 bases, leaving 10 bases of the junction unmatched. CDR3 length equals 15 residues. Germline CDR1 is SGHKS and CDR2 is YYEKEE (reference sequence). DNA of the CDR3: TGTGCCAGCACCGTGGCATGGGGACTATACAATGAGCAGTTCTTC. This encodes CASTVAWGLYNEQFF.

This clone was recorded once. The chain employs TRBV7-2 and TRBJ2-1; D not certain. This CDR3 is 18 amino acids long. V was cut by 1 base and J by 6 bases, with 22 bases left in between. The germline V gene encodes CDR1 SGHTA and CDR2 FQGNSA. DNA for the CDR3: TGTGCCAGCAGCTTAGGATCCGGCGGAGACATCGCCTCCAATGAGCAGTTCTTC. Its protein is CASSLGSGGDIASNEQFF.

The chain carries TRBV7-2 and TRBJ1-1; maybe TRBD1 (6 bases). This CDR3 contains 14 residues. Per the germline V gene, CDR1 is SGHTA and CDR2 is FQGNSA. V dropped 5 bases and J dropped 5 bases, with 15 bases sitting between them. CDR3 amino acids: CASSPHRAGTEAFF. In DNA form, the CDR3 reads TGTGCCAGCAGCCCTCACAGGGCTGGGACTGAAGCTTTCTTT.

This sequence joins TRBV2 and TRBJ2-3; 8 bases are shared with TRBD1. Germline trimming cut 5 bases from V and 2 bases from J; bases unmatched to any gene: 6. The CDR3 covers 15 residues. Germline values: CDR1 SNHLY, CDR2 FYNNEI. CDR3 in amino acids: CASSMDRAPTDTQYF. The CDR3 DNA sequence: TGTGCCAGCAGTATGGACAGGGCCCCCACAGATACGCAGTATTTT. The full variable domain, its missing parts supplied by reference TRBV2 and TRBJ2-3, is EPEVTQTPSHQVTQMGQEVILRCVPISNHLYFYWYRQILGQKVEFLVSFYNNEISEKSEIFDDQFSVERPDGSNFTLKIRSTKLEDSAMYFCASSMDRAPTDTQYFGPGTRLTVL.

The rearrangement joins TRBV28 to TRBJ2-3, with D perhaps assigned TRBD1 or TRBD2 (6 bases each). Trimming removed 7 bases from V and 1 base from J, with 12 bases in between. The CDR3 has 14 amino acids. Germline V gene data show CDR1 as MDHEN and CDR2 as SYDVKM. The CDR3 region is CASNIGGRTDTQYF. CDR3 in DNA: TGTGCCAGCAACATTGGGGGGCGCACAGATACGCAGTATTTT.

This rearrangement joins TRBV6-1 to TRBJ2-1; 13 nucleotides line up with TRBD2. The germline gives CDR1 MNHNS, CDR2 SASEGT. CDR3 length: 15 amino acids. Trimming at V came to 8 bases and at J to 1 base, leaving 2 bases not matched to a gene. The CDR3 protein is CASGLAGVSYNEQFF. The CDR3 coding sequence is TGTGCCAGCGGACTAGCGGGAGTATCCTACAATGAGCAGTTCTTC.

V gene TRBV27 combines with J gene TRBJ2-7; 10 positions match TRBD2. The germline CDR1 and CDR2 sequences are MNHEY and SMNVEV (reference sequence). The junction had 6 bases not matched to a gene; V was cut back by 3 bases and J by 4 bases. This CDR3 spans 15 amino acids. This CDR3 is CASSFIEREGYEQYF. CDR3 bases: TGTGCCAGCAGTTTTATTGAGCGGGAGGGTTACGAGCAGTACTTC.

The CDR3 here is CASSSVAGDQPQHF. The DNA of the CDR3 is TGTGCCAGCAGCTCCGTGGCAGGGGATCAGCCCCAGCATTTT. J is TRBJ1-5 and V is TRBV7-9, with D perhaps matching TRBD1 (6 bases). Germline CDR1 is SEHNR and CDR2 is FQNEAQ (reference sequence). Deletions cut 4 bases from V and 5 bases from J, with 12 bases between. This CDR3 has 14 residues.

The chain employs TRBV5-1 and TRBJ1-2, with a tentative D call TRBD1 (5 bases). CDR1 and CDR2 (germline): SGHRS, YFSETQ. The CDR3 sequence is 14 residues long. Trimming shortened V by 0 bases and J by 8 bases, and 14 bases separated the two germline ends. This chain's CDR3 is CASSLGGQAMGYTF. As DNA, the CDR3 is TGCGCCAGCAGCTTGGGGGGCCAAGCAATGGGCTACACCTTC.